This TCR beta chain was obtained from a study of T cells after yellow fever vaccination. Points from the study as a whole: Within FACS-sorted repertoires, abundant clonotypes contaminating from the bulk population could be present. The booster saw the reappearance of most primary-vaccination clones (about 95% CD4, 88% CD8). Although most clonotypes did not, a small share appeared in both CD4 and CD8 compartments.

Germline CDR1 is MNHEY and CDR2 is SMNVEV (reference sequence). Trimming cost V 8 bases and J 2 bases, with 12 bases left between them. The CDR3 contains 13 residues. This clonotype showed up just a few times. What it binds is unknown. Synthesis of TCR cDNA relied on 5'RACE template switching, which attached a universal primer site and UMIs. In TCRdb, the 5' RACE reads were re-called with MiXCR into one record per CDR3 protein. The top ten hold roughly 17% of the sample, which has about 500,000 distinct CDR3 sequences, around 17% seen once. Sequenced here: PBMCs, sampled 5 to 6 days after the first yellow fever vaccination. This chain uses TRBV27 with TRBJ1-2; D gene unclear. The receptor's source is a young man who received the YFV17D yellow fever vaccine. DNA of the CDR3: TGTGCCAGCGGATACAATAGGAACTATGGCTACACCTTC. Encoded protein: CASGYNRNYGYTF.